Detailed here is one T cell receptor (beta chain). Its antigen is still unknown. This CDR3 has 16 amino acids. Germline CDR1 is SGHRS and CDR2 is YFSETQ. V was pared by 0 bases and J by 1 base, with 4 bases of the junction left unmatched. Assay: immunoSEQ multiplex PCR; the TCRdb copy retains only in-frame clones and omits some. This repertoire shows 200,000 to 250,000 clones, around nine tenths found once; its top ten account for 1.1%. These data come from a study of cytomegalovirus exposure and HLA in healthy donors. Study-level information: The roughly 120 validation repertoires used the same platform as the approximately 700 first-cohort repertoires (as reported by a later analysis). Study findings and constraints: As confirmed in vitro, a few CMV-associated chains were specific for CMV antigens.

This rearrangement joins TRBV5-1 to TRBJ1-1, with 9 positions matching TRBD1. The source material was PBMCs. The origin of this receptor is a woman aged 18-29 years in good health and CMV-seronegative. The CDR3 here is CASSLVYRGPNTEAFF. The CDR3 DNA is TGCGCCAGCAGCTTGGTTTACAGGGGGCCGAACACTGAAGCTTTCTTT.